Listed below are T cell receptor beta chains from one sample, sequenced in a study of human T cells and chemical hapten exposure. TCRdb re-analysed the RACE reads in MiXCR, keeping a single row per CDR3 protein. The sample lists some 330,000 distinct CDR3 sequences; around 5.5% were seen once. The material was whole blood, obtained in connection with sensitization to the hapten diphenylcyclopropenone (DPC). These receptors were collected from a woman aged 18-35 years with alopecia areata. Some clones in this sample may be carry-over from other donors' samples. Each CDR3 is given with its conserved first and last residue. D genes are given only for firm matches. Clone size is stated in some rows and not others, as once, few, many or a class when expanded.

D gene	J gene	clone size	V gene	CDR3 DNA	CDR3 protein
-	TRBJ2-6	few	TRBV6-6	TGTGCCAGCAGGAAGGGGGTCTCTGGGGCCAACGTCCTGACTTTC	CASRKGVSGANVLTF
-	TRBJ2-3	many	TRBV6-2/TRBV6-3	TGTGCCAGCAGTTACAAGGGTCGGTTCACAGATACGCAGTATTTT	CASSYKGRFTDTQYF
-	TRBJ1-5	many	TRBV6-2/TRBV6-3	TGTGCCAGCAGTTACCTGTCCATTCAGCCCCAGCATTTT	CASSYLSIQPQHF
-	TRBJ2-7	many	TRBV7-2	TGTGCCAGCAGCCCGCCGGGTTCGGCTAGCTCCTACGAGCAGTACTTC	CASSPPGSASSYEQYF
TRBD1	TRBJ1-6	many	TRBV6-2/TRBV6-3	TGTGCCAGCAGATTGCAGGGGGTGGCTTCACCCCTCCACTTT	CASRLQGVASPLHF
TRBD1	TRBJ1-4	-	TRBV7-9	TGTGCCAGCAGCTTAGACTCCCGGACAGGGTGGGATGAAAAACTGTTTTTT	CASSLDSRTGWDEKLFF
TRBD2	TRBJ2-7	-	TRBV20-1	TGCAGTGAACAGGGGCTAGCGGGGGACGAGCAGTACTTC	CSEQGLAGDEQYF
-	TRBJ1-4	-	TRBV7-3	TGTGCCAGCAGCTTAAGGAGGGGAATCAGTGAAAAACTGTTTTTT	CASSLRRGISEKLFF
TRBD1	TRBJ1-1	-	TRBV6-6	TGTGCCAGCAGCTTCCCCGGGACAGGGATAAACACTGAAGCTTTCTTT	CASSFPGTGINTEAFF
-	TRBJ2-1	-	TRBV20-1	TGCAGTGCTGGGGACCCCCGGACAGAGCTATACAATGAGCAGTTCTTC	CSAGDPRTELYNEQFF
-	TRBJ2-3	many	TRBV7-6	TGTGCCAGCAGCTTAGCTTGGCGGAACCGCGGAGGAGGGGATACGCAGTATTTT	CASSLAWRNRGGGDTQYF
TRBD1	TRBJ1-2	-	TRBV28	TGTGCCAGCAGTTTGCAGGGGGCTACGAACTATGGCTACACCTTC	CASSLQGATNYGYTF
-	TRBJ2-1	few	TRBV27	TGTGCCAGCAGTTTCGCCACACCGGGGAATGAGCAGTTCTTC	CASSFATPGNEQFF
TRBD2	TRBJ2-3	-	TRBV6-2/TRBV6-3	TGTGCCAGCAGTTTTACCCTCGACGGGGGTAGCGGGGGACGAGATACGCAGTATTTT	CASSFTLDGGSGGRDTQYF
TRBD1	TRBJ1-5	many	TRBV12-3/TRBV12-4	TGTGCCAGCAGCATCCAGGGGACAGCCGGACTTGGTCAGCCCCAGCATTTT	CASSIQGTAGLGQPQHF
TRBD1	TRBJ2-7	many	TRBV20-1	TGCAGTGCTAGCATCCATGGGACAGGAAACTACGAGCAGTACTTC	CSASIHGTGNYEQYF
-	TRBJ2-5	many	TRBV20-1	TGCAGTGCTAGAGAGGTAGCGGAAGAGACCCAGTACTTC	CSAREVAEETQYF
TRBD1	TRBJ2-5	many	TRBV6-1	TGTGCCAGCAGCCCCCCGGTCCGGACAGGGCGACAAGAAGAGACCCAGTACTTC	CASSPPVRTGRQEETQYF
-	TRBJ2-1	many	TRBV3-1	TGTGCCAGCAGCCAAGGAGGCGGAGGGGAGTTCTTC	CASSQGGGGEFF
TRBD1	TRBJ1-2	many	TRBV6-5	TGTGCCAGCAGTTACCAACGACAGGGGGTCCGCTACACCTTC	CASSYQRQGVRYTF
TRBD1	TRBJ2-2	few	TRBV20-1	TGCAGTGCTAGGGCGAAGACAGGGTTCACCGGGGAGCTGTTTTTT	CSARAKTGFTGELFF
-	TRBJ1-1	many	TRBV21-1	TGTGCCAGCATCTATCAGGACAGGGTGACTGAAGCTTTCTTT	CASIYQDRVTEAFF
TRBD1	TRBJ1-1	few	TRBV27	TGTGCCAGCAGTCCATATGACAGGGTAGTGACTGAAGCTTTCTTT	CASSPYDRVVTEAFF
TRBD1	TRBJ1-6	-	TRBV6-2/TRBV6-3	TGTGCCAGCAGTTATGCAGGGGGTGATTCACCCCTCCACTTT	CASSYAGGDSPLHF
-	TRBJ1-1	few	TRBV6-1	TGTGCCAGCACTCTAAGGGGCCCACGGGACAAATCAGTGAACACTGAAGCTTTCTTT	CASTLRGPRDKSVNTEAFF
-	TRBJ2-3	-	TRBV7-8	TGTGCCAGCAGCTTAGGTCGGGGGTCTAGCACAGATACGCAGTATTTT	CASSLGRGSSTDTQYF
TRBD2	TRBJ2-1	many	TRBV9	TGTGCCAGCAGCGTAACTTGGCGGGGGGACGAGCAGTTCTTC	CASSVTWRGDEQFF
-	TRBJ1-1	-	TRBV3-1	TGTGCCAGCAGCCATATAGAGACTGAAGCTTTCTTT	CASSHIETEAFF
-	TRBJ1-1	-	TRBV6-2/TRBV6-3	TGTGCCAGCAGTTATCGTGTATACCTGAACACTGAAGCTTTCTTT	CASSYRVYLNTEAFF
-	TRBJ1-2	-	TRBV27	TGTGCCAGCCGAGGGTCGGGACGAAATGGCTACACCTTC	CASRGSGRNGYTF
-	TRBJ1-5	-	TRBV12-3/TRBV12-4	TGTGCCAGCAGCCCGGACAGAAGCAATCAGCCCCAGCATTTT	CASSPDRSNQPQHF
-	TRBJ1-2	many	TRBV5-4	TGTGCCAGCAGCTTGGTTGACCGGGACTCCCGCTACACCTTC	CASSLVDRDSRYTF
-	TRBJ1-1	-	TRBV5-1	TGCGCCAGCAGCTTTGGGGGTGAAGCTTTCTTT	CASSFGGEAFF
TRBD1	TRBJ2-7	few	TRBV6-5	TGTGCCAGCAGTTCCGCCCGGGACAGAGCCTACGAGCAGTACTTC	CASSSARDRAYEQYF
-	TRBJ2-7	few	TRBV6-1	TGTGCCTGTCGGGTGAAGTACGAGCAGTACTTC	CACRVKYEQYF
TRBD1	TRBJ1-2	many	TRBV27	TGTGCCAGCAGTCCCCACAGGGGGTTAAACTATGGCTACACCTTC	CASSPHRGLNYGYTF
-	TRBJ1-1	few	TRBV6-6	TGTGCCAGCAGTTACACCTTGAACACTGAAGCTTTCTTT	CASSYTLNTEAFF
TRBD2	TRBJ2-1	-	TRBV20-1	TGCAGTGCTAGAGATTTGCTAGCGGGGATCCTTGACAATGAGCAGTTCTTC	CSARDLLAGILDNEQFF
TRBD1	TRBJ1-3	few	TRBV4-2	TGTGCCAGCAGCCATTCTCCGGGACAGGGATATGGAAACACCATATATTTT	CASSHSPGQGYGNTIYF
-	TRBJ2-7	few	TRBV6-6	TGTGCCAGCAGTCCCAGACTCTCCTACGAGCAGTACTTC	CASSPRLSYEQYF
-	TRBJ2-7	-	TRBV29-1	TGCAGCGTTGAGGGGATCCTCCTAGGCGAGCAGTACTTC	CSVEGILLGEQYF
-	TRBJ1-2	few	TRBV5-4	TGTGCCAGCAGCATTGACGGCAACTATGGCTACACCTTC	CASSIDGNYGYTF
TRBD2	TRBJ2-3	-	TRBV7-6	TGTGCCAGCAGCTTTGCCCCGGGACTAGCGGGATCCACAGATACGCAGTATTTT	CASSFAPGLAGSTDTQYF
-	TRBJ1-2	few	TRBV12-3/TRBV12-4	TGTGCCAGCAGTTTACGAGGGACCGAGACCAGCTACACCTTC	CASSLRGTETSYTF
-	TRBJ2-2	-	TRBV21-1	TGTGCCAGCAGCAAAGGTGTCATACGTGGCACCGGGGAGCTGTTTTTT	CASSKGVIRGTGELFF
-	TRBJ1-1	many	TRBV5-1	TGCGCCAGCAGCTTCACCTGGTCGAGTAACGCTGAAGCTTTCTTT	CASSFTWSSNAEAFF
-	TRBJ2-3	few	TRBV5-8	TGTGCCAGCAGCTTGTTTGAGAAAGATACGCAGTATTTT	CASSLFEKDTQYF
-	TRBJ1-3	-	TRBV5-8	TGTGCCAGCAGCTTGGACCCCTCGACTGGAAACACCATATATTTT	CASSLDPSTGNTIYF
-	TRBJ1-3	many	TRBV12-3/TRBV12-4	TGTGCCAGCAGTTTGTTAGGGCCGACCTCTGGAAACACCATATATTTT	CASSLLGPTSGNTIYF
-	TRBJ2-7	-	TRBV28	TGTGCCAGCAGTTTAATTGTCGGGCGTGGCGAGCAGTACTTC	CASSLIVGRGEQYF
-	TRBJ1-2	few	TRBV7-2	TGTGCCAGCAGCTTTGTCCAATATGGCTACACCTTC	CASSFVQYGYTF
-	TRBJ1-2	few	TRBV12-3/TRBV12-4	TGTGCCAGCAGTTTAGCGCTGCCTCTCAACTATGGCTACACCTTC	CASSLALPLNYGYTF
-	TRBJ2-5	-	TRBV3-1	TGTGCCAGCATTTCGCCGGGCACGACCCAGTACTTC	CASISPGTTQYF
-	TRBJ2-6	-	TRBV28	TGTGCCAGCAGCCAAAAAGACTATTATCTTTCCTCTGGGGCCAACGTCCTGACTTTC	CASSQKDYYLSSGANVLTF
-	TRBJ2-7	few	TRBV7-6	TGTGCCAGCAGCTCCAGGGGCGGTTCCTACGAGCAGTACTTC	CASSSRGGSYEQYF
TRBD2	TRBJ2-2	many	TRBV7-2	TGTGCCAGCCGTCTTTCTAGCGGGGGGACGAACACCGGGGAGCTGTTTTTT	CASRLSSGGTNTGELFF
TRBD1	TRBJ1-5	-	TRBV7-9	TGTGCCAGCAGCTTGGAGGGGGCTGGGCCCCAGCATTTT	CASSLEGAGPQHF
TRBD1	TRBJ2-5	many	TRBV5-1	TGCGCCAGCAGCTTGAATAACCGACAGGGGTATGAGACCCAGTACTTC	CASSLNNRQGYETQYF